This TCR beta chain came from a study of a mutant IDH1 vaccine in newly diagnosed glioma. Across the study: Treated patients showed a male proportion of around 62%, a female proportion of approximately 40%, and a mean age of approximately 40 years. The therapy given earlier, which was standard therapy, consisted of radiotherapy, temozolomide, or both, and most of the patients received both.

This clone has a single count. Trimming stripped 0 bases from V and 13 bases from J, with 17 bases between. This CDR3 region has 14 residues. In germline, CDR1 is MNHEY, CDR2 SVGAGI. TCRdb's copy holds only in-frame clones and misses some; the assay was immunoSEQ multiplex PCR. The sample has about 98,000 clones; 85% to 90% are singletons. The time point here: baseline, week 1 (first vaccination visit). Treatment noted: pre-vaccination baseline after standard-of-care therapy. Donors had new IDH1-mutant astrocytomas of WHO grade 3 or 4 (ATRX-lost). The receptor comes from a woman between 45 and 65 years old with glioma. Material: PBMCs, obtained from a glioma patient treated with radiotherapy, temozolomide or both. V gene TRBV6-5 combines with J gene TRBJ2-3, with D unresolved. In DNA form, the CDR3 reads TGTGCCAGCAGTTACTCGATTTCCGGCCTCGGCAAGTATTTT. It specifies CASSYSISGLGKYF.